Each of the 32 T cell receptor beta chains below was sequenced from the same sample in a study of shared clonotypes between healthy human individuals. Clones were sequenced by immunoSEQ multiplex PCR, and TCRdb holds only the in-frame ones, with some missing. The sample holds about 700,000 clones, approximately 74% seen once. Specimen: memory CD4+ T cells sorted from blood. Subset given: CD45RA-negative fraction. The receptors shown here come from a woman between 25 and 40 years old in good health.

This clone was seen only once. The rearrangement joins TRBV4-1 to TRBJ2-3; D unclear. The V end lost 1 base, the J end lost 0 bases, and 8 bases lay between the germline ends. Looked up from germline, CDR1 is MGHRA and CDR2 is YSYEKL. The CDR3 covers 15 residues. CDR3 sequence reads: CASSQVAASTDTQYF. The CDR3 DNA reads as TGCGCCAGCAGCCAAGTTGCGGCTAGCACAGATACGCAGTATTTT.

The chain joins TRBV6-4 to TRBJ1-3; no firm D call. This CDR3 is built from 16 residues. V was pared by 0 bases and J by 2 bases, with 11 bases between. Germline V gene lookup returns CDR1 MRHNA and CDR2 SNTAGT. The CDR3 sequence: CASSDSVPGPGNTIYF. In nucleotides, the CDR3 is TGTGCCAGCAGTGACTCAGTCCCGGGTCCTGGAAACACCATATATTTT.

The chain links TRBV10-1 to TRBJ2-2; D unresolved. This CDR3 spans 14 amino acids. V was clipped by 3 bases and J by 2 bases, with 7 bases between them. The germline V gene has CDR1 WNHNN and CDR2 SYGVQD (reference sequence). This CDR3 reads CASSEGPNTGELFF. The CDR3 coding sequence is TGCGCCAGCAGTGAAGGCCCCAACACCGGGGAGCTGTTTTTT.

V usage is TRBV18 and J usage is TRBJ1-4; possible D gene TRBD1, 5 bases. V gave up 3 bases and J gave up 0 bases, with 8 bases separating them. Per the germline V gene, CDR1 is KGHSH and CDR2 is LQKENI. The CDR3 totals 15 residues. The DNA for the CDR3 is TGTGCCAGCTCACCGAAGACAGCAACTAATGAAAAACTGTTTTTT. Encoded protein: CASSPKTATNEKLFF.

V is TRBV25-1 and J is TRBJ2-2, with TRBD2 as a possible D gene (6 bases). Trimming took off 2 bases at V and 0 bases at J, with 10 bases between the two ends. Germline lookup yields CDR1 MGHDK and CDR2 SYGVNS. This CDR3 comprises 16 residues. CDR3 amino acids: CASSEAGSANTGELFF. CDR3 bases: TGTGCCAGCAGTGAAGCGGGGTCCGCGAACACCGGGGAGCTGTTTTTT.

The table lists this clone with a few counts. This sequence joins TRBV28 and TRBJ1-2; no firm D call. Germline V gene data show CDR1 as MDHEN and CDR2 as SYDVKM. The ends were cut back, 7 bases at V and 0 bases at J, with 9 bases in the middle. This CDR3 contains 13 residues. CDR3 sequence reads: CASMRFANYGYTF. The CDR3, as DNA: TGTGCCAGCATGCGATTTGCTAACTATGGCTACACCTTC.

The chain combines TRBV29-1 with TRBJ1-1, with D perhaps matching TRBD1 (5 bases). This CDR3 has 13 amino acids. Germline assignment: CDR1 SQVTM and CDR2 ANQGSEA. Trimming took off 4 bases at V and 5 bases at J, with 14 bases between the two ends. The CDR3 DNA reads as TGCAGCGTTGGGCAGGGAGTGAGGACTGAAGCTTTCTTT. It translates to CSVGQGVRTEAFF.

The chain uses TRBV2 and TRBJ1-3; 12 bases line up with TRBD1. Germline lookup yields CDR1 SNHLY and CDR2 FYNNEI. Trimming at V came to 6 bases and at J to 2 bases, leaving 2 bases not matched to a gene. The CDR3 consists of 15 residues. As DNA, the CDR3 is TGTGCCAGCAGCAGGGACAGGGGGCCTGGAAACACCATATATTTT. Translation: CASSRDRGPGNTIYF. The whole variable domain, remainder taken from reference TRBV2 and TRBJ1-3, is EPEVTQTPSHQVTQMGQEVILRCVPISNHLYFYWYRQILGQKVEFLVSFYNNEISEKSEIFDDQFSVERPDGSNFTLKIRSTKLEDSAMYFCASSRDRGPGNTIYFGEGSWLTVV.

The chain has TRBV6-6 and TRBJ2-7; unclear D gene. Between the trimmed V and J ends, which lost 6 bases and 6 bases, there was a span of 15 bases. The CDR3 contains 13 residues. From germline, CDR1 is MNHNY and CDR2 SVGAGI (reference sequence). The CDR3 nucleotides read TGTGCCAGCAGCCAGACTGTGAAGGGCGAGCAGTACTTC. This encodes CASSQTVKGEQYF.

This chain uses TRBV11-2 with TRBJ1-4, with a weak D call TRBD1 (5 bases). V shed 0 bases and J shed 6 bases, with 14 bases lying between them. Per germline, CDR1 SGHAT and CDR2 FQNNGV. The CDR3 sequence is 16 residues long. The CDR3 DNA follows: TGTGCCAGCAGCTTAGATGGGGCCCCCCCGGATGAAAAACTGTTTTTT. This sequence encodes CASSLDGAPPDEKLFF.

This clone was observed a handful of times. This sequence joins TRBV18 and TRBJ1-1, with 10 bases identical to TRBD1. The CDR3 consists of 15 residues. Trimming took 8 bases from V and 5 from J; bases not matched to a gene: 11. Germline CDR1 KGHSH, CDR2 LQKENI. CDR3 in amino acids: CASDGDGTGDTEAFF. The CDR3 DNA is TGTGCCAGCGACGGGGACGGGACAGGGGATACTGAAGCTTTCTTT.

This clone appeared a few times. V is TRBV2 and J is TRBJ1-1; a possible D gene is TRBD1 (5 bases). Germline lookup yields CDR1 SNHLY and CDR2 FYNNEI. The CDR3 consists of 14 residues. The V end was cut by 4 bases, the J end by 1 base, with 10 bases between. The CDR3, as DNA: TGTGCCAGCAGTGCGCACAGGACGAACACTGAAGCTTTCTTT. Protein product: CASSAHRTNTEAFF.

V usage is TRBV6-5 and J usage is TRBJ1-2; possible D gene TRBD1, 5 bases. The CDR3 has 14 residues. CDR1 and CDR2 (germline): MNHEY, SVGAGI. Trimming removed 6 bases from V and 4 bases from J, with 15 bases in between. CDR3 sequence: CASRTGTAGYGYTF. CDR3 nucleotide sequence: TGTGCCAGCAGGACCGGGACCGCGGGCTATGGCTACACCTTC.

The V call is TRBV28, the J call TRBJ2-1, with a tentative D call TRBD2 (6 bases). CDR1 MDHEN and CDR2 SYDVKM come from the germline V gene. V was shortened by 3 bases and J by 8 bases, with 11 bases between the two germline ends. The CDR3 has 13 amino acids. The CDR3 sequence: CASSLSLAHEQFF. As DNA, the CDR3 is TGTGCCAGCAGTTTGAGCCTAGCGCATGAGCAGTTCTTC.

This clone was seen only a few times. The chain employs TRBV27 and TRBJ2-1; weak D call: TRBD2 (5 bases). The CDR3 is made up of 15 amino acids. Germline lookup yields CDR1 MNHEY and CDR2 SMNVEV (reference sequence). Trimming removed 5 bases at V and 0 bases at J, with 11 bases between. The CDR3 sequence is CASSPRVLSYNEQFF. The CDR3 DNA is TGTGCCAGCAGTCCGCGGGTGCTCTCCTACAATGAGCAGTTCTTC.

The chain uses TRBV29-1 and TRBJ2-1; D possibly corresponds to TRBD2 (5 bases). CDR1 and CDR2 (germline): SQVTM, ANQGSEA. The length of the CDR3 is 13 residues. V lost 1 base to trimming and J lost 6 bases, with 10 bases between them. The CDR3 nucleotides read TGCAGCGTTGAAGGGACTCCTGGCAATGAGCAGTTCTTC. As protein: CSVEGTPGNEQFF.

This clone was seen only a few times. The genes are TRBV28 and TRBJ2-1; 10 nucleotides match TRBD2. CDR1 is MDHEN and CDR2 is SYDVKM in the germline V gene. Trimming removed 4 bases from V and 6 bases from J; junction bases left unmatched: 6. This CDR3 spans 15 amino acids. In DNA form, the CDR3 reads TGTGCCAGCAGTTCCCAGCGGGAGGGCCTCAATGAGCAGTTCTTC. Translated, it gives CASSSQREGLNEQFF.

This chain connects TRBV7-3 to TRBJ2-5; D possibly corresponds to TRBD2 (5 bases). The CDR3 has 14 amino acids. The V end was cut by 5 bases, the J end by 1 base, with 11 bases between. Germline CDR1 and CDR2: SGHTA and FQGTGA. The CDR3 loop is CASSRSGTQETQYF. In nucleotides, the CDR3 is TGTGCCAGCAGCCGCAGCGGAACCCAAGAGACCCAGTACTTC.

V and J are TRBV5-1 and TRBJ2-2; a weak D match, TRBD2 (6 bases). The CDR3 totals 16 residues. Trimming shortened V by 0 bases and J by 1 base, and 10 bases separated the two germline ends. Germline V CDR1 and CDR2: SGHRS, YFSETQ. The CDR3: CASSLVGRGNTGELFF. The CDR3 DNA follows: TGCGCCAGCAGCTTGGTAGGGCGGGGGAACACCGGGGAGCTGTTTTTT.

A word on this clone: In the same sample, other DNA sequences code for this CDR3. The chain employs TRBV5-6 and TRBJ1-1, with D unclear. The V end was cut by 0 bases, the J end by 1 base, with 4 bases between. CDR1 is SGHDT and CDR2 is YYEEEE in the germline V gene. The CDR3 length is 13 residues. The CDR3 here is CASSLGGNTEAFF. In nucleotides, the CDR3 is TGTGCCAGCAGCTTGGGGGGGAACACTGAAGCTTTCTTT.

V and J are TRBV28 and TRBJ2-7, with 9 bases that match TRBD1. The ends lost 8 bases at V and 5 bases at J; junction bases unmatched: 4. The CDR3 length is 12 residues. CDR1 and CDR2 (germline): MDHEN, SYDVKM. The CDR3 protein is CASGTGWHEQYF. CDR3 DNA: TGTGCCAGCGGGACAGGGTGGCACGAGCAGTACTTC.

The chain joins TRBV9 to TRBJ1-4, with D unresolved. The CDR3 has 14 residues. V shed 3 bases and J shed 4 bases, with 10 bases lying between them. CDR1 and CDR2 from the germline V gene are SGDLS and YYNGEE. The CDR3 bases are TGTGCCAGCAGCGGACCACGGGATAATGAAAAACTGTTTTTT. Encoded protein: CASSGPRDNEKLFF.

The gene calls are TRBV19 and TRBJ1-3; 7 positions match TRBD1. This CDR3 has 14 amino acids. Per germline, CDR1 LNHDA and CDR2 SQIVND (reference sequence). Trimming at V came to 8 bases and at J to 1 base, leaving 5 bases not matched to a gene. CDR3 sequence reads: CASESGGSGNTIYF. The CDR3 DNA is TGTGCCAGTGAATCAGGGGGATCTGGAAACACCATATATTTT.

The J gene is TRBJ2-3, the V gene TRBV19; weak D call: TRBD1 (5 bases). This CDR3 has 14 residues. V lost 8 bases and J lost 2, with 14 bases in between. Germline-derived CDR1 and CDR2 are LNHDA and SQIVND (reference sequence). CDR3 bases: TGTGCCAGTGGAACAGGTACCTCCACAGATACGCAGTATTTT. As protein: CASGTGTSTDTQYF.

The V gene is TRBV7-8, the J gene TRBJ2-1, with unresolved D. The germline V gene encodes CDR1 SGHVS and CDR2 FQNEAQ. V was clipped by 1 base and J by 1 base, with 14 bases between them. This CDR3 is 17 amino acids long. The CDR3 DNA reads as TGTGCCAGCAGCTTAGGGGGTCTAGGAGCATCCTACAATGAGCAGTTCTTC. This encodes CASSLGGLGASYNEQFF.

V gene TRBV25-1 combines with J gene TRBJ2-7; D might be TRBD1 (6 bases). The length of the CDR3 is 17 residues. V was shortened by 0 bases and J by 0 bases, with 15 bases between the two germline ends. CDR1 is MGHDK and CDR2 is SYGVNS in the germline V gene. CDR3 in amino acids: CASSEYHSPDSSYEQYF. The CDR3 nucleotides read TGTGCCAGCAGTGAATATCACTCACCGGACAGCTCCTACGAGCAGTACTTC.

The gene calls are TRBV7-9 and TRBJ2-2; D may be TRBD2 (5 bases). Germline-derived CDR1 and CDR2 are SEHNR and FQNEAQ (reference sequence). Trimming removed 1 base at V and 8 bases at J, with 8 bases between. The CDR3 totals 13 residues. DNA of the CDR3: TGTGCCAGCAGCTTAGGCGGGTCAGGGGAGCTGTTTTTT. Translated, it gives CASSLGGSGELFF.

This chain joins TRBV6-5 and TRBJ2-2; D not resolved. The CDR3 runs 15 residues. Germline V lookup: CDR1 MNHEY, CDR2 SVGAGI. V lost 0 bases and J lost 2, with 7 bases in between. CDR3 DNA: TGTGCCAGCAGTTACTCGTTGGCTAACACCGGGGAGCTGTTTTTT. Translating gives CASSYSLANTGELFF.

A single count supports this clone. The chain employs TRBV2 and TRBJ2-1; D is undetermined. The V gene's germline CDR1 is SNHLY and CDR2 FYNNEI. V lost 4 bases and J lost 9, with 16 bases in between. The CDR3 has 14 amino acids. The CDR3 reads CASSALSGASEQFF. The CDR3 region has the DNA TGTGCCAGCAGTGCTTTATCAGGAGCGAGTGAGCAGTTCTTC.

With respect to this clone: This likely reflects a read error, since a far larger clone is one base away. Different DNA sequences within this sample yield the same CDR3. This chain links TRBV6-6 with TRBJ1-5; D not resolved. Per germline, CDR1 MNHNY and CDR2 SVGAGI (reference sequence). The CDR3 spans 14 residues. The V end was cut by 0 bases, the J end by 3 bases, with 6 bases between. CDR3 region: CASSYSASNQPQHF. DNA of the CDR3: TGTGCCAGCAGTTACTCTGCATCCAATCAGCCCCAGCATTTT.

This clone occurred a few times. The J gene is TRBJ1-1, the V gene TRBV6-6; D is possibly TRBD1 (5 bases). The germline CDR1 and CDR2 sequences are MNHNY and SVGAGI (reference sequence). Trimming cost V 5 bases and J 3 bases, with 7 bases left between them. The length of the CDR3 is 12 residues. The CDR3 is CASSLRDTEAFF. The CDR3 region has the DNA TGTGCCAGCAGTCTCAGGGACACTGAAGCTTTCTTT.

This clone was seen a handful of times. The CDR3, as DNA: TGTGCCAGTAGGCCAGGGGACAGAAACACTGAAGCTTTCTTT. Protein: CASRPGDRNTEAFF. The chain couples TRBV19 to TRBJ1-1; 7 bases are a match to TRBD1. The CDR3 runs to 14 residues. V dropped 6 bases and J dropped 2; count of bases not matched to a gene: 6. Germline values: CDR1 LNHDA, CDR2 SQIVND (reference sequence).